This T cell receptor beta chain is from a study of Graves' ophthalmopathy and Graves' hyperthyroidism. Exclusion criteria comprised other autoimmune diseases, uncontrolled infections, pregnancy or lactation in patients. Patients were diagnosed from clinical symptoms, serum thyroxine, TRAb, thyroid ultrasound and orbital computed tomography. The CDR3 extends over 14 amino acids. Looked up from germline, CDR1 is MNHEY and CDR2 is SVGAGI. V lost 4 bases and J lost 3, with 13 bases in between. This clonotype was recorded at least ten times. Amplification targeted the TCR beta CDR3 regions, with RNA transcripts as the source material. First-round RT-PCR relied on HTBI primers, and a second-round multiplex PCR came next. One entry per CDR3 protein, called by TCRdb with MiXCR from the multiplex PCR reads. The repertoire consists of 300,000 to 500,000 distinct CDR3 sequences, with 15% occurring once and the leading ten covering around 6.6%.

The source of this sequence is a woman aged 18-29 years with stable Graves' hyperthyroidism. The chain combines TRBV6-5 with TRBJ2-7, with no clear D. The sequenced sample consisted of peripheral blood. This chain's CDR3 is CASSSSAAYYEQYF. The DNA of the CDR3 is TGTGCCAGCAGTTCCTCTGCGGCCTACTACGAGCAGTACTTC.